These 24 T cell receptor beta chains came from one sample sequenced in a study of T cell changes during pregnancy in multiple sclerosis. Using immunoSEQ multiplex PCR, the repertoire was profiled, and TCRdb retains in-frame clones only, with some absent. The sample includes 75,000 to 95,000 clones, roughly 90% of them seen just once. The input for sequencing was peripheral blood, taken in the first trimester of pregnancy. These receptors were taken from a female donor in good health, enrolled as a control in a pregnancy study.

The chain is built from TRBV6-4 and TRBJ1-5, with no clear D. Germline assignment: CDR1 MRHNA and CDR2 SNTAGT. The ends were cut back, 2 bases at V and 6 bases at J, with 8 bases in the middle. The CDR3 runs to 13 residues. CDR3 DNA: TGTGCCAGCAGTGACGAGGGAGGTCAGCCCCAGCATTTT. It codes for CASSDEGGQPQHF.

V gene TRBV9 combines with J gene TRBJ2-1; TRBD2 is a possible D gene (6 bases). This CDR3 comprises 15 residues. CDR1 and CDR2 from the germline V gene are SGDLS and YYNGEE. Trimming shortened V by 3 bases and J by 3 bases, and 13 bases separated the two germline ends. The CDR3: CASSAPGTYYNEQFF. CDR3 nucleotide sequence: TGTGCCAGCAGCGCACCCGGGACTTACTACAATGAGCAGTTCTTC.

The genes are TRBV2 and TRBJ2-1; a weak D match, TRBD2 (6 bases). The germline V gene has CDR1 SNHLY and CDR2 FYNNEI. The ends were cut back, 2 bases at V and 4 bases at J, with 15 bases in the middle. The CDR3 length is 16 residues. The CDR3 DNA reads TGTGCCAGCAGTGAATGGGCGGGGACCTTGTACAATGAGCAGTTCTTC. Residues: CASSEWAGTLYNEQFF.

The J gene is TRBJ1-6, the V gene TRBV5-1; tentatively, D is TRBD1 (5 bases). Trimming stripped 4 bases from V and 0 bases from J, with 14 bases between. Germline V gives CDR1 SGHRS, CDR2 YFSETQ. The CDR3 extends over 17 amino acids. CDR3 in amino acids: CASSPGDRSSYNSPLHF. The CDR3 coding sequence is TGCGCCAGCAGCCCGGGGGACCGGAGCTCCTATAATTCACCCCTCCACTTT.

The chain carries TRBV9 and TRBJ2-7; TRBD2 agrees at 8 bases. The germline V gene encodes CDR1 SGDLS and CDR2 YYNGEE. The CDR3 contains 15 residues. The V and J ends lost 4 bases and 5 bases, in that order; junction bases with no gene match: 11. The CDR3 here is CASSPQGSGTNEQYF. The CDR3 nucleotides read TGTGCCAGCAGCCCCCAGGGTAGCGGGACCAACGAGCAGTACTTC.

CDR3 in DNA: TGTGCCAGCCAGGGGGGCCAAGAGACCCAGTACTTC. Protein product: CASQGGQETQYF. The genes are TRBV28 and TRBJ2-5; possible D gene TRBD1, 7 bases. Trimming shortened V by 8 bases and J by 1 base, and 8 bases separated the two germline ends. CDR1 and CDR2 (germline): MDHEN, SYDVKM. This CDR3 region has 12 residues.

CDR3 sequence: CASSLEDRVDVYGYTF. Here the CDR3 DNA reads TGTGCCAGCAGCTTGGAGGACAGGGTTGATGTTTATGGCTACACCTTC. This rearrangement joins TRBV5-6 to TRBJ1-2; 8 bases are shared with TRBD1. Germline values: CDR1 SGHDT, CDR2 YYEEEE. J was trimmed by 5 bases and V by 0 bases; bases with no gene match: 9. The CDR3 is made up of 16 amino acids.

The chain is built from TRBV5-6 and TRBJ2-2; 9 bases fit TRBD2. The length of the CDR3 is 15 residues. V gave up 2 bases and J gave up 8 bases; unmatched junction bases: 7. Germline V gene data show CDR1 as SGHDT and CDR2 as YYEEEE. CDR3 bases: TGTGCCAGCAGCTTAATCAGCGGGGGGTCGGGGGAGCTGTTTTTT. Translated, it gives CASSLISGGSGELFF.

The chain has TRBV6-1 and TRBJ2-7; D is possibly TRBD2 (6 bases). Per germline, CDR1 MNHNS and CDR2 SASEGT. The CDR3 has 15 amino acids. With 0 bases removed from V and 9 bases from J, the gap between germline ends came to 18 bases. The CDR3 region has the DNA TGTGCCAGCAGTGAAGCGCGGGATAACCTACGAGGGCAGTACTTC. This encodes CASSEARDNLRGQYF.

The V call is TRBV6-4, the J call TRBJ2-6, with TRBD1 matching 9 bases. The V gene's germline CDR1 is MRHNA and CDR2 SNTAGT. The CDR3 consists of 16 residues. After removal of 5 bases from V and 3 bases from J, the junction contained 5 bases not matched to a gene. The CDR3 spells CASSPGTGFGANVLTF. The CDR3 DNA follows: TGTGCCAGCAGTCCCGGGACAGGGTTTGGGGCCAACGTCCTGACTTTC.

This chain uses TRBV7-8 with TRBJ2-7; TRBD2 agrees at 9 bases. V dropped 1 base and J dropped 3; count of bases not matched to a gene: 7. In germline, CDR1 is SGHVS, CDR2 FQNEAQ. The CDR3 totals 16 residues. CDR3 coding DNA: TGTGCCAGCAGCTTAGTTGGGGCGGGGGGGCTCTACGAGCAGTACTTC. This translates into CASSLVGAGGLYEQYF.

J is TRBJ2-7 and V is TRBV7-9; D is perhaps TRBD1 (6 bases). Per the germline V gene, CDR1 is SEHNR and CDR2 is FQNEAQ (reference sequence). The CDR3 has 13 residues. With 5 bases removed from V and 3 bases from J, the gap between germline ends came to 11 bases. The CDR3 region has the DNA TGTGCCAGCAGCCCGGGACATCTCTACGAGCAGTACTTC. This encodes CASSPGHLYEQYF.

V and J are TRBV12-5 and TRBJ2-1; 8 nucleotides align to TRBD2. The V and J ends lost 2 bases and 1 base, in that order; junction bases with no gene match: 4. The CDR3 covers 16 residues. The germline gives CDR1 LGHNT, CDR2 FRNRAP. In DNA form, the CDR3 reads TGTGCTAGTGGTTTGTTGCGGGGGGCATCCTACAATGAGCAGTTCTTC. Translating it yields CASGLLRGASYNEQFF.

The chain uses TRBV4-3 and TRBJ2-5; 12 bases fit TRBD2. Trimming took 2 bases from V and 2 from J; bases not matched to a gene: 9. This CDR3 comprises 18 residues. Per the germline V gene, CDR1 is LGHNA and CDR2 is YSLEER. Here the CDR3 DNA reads TGCGCCAGCAGCCAATTCACTAGCGGGAGGCCGTATCAAGAGACCCAGTACTTC. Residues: CASSQFTSGRPYQETQYF.

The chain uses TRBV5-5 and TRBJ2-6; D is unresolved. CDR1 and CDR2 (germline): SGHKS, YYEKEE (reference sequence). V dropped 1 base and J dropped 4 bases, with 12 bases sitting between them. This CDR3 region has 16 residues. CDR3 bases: TGTGCCAGCAGCTTGTCGGGTGGAACCGGGGCCAACGTCCTGACTTTC. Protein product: CASSLSGGTGANVLTF.

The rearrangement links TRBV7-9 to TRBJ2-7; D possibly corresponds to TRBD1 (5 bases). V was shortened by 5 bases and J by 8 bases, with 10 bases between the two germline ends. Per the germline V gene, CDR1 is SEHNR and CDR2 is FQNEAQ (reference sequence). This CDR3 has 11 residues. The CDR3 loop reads CASSPQGKQYF. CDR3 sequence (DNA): TGTGCCAGCAGCCCCCAGGGAAAGCAGTACTTC. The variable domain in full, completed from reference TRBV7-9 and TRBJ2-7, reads DTGVSQNPRHKITKRGQNVTFRCDPISEHNRLYWYRQTLGQGPEFLTYFQNEAQLEKSRLLSDRFSAERPKGSFSTLEIQRTEQGDSAMYLCASSPQGKQYFGPGTRLTVT.

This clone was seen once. The CDR3 is CASSLTPYEQYF. The CDR3 nucleotides read TGTGCCAGCAGCTTAACACCCTACGAGCAGTACTTC. This rearrangement joins TRBV5-6 to TRBJ2-7; D unclear. The CDR3 spans 12 residues. Between the trimmed V and J ends, which lost 2 bases and 2 bases, there was a span of 5 bases. Germline V gene data show CDR1 as SGHDT and CDR2 as YYEEEE.

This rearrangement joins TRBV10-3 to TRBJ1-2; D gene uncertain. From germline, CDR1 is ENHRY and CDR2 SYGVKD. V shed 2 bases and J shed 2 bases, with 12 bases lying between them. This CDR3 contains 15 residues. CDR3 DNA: TGTGCCATCAGTGAGAAGTTGACATCCAACTATGGCTACACCTTC. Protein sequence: CAISEKLTSNYGYTF.

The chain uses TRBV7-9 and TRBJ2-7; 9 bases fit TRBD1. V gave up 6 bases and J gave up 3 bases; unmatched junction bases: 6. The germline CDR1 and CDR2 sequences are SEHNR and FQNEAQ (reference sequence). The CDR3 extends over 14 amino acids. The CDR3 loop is CASRLGQGDYEQYF. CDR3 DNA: TGTGCCAGCAGATTGGGACAGGGAGACTACGAGCAGTACTTC. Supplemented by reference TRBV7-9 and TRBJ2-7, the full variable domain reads DTGVSQNPRHKITKRGQNVTFRCDPISEHNRLYWYRQTLGQGPEFLTYFQNEAQLEKSRLLSDRFSAERPKGSFSTLEIQRTEQGDSAMYLCASRLGQGDYEQYFGPGTRLTVT.

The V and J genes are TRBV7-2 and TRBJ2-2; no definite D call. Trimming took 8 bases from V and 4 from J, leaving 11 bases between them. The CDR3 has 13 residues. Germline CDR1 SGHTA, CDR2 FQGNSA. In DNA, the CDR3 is TGTGCCAGCCGACAAATCGGCACCGGGGAGCTGTTTTTT. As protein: CASRQIGTGELFF. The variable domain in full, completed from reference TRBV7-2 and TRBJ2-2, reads GAGVSQSPSNKVTEKGKDVELRCDPISGHTALYWYRQSLGQGLEFLIYFQGNSAPDKSGLPSDRFSAERTGGSVSTLTIQRTQQEDSAVYLCASRQIGTGELFFGEGSRLTVL.

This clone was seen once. CDR3 loop: CASSILSQPQHF. The CDR3 nucleotides read TGTGCCAGTAGTATACTGTCTCAGCCCCAGCATTTT. The rearrangement links TRBV19 to TRBJ1-5, with D unclear. Germline lookup yields CDR1 LNHDA and CDR2 SQIVND (reference sequence). The CDR3 sequence is 12 residues long. With 2 bases removed from V and 6 bases from J, the gap between germline ends came to 5 bases.

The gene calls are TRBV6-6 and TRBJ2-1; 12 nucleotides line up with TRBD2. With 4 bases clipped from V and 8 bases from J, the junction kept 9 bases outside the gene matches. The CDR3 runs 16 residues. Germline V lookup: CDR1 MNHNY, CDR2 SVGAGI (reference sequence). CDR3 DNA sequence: TGTGCCAGCAGTTCGTCCCTAGCGGGGGGGCCCTATGAGCAGTTCTTC. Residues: CASSSSLAGGPYEQFF.

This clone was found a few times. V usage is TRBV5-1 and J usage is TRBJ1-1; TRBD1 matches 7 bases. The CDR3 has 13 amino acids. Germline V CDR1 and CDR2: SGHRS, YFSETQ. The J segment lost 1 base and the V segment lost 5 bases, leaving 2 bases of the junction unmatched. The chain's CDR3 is CASRDRTNTEAFF. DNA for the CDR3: TGCGCCAGCAGGGACAGGACGAACACTGAAGCTTTCTTT.

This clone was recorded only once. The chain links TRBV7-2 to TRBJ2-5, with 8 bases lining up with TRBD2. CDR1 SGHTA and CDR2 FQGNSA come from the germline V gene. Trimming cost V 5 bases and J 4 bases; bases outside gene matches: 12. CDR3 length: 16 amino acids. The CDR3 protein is CASSLGGRGEVETQYF. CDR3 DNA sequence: TGTGCCAGCAGCCTCGGGGGGCGGGGGGAGGTAGAGACCCAGTACTTC.